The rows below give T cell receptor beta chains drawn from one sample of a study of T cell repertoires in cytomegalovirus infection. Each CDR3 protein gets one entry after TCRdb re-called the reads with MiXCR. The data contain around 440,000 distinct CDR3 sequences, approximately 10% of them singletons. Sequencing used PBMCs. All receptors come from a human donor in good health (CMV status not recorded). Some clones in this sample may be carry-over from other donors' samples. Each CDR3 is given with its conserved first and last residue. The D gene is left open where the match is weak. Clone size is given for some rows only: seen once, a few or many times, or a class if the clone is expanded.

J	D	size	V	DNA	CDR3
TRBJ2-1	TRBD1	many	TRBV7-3	TGTGCCAGCAGCCCGGGGACAGGGGGGCCACTATACAATGAGCAGTTCTTC	CASSPGTGGPLYNEQFF
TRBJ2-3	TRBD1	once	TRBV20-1	TGCAGTGCTAGAGGGGGGGGACAGGGGGCAGATACGCAGTATTTT	CSARGGGQGADTQYF
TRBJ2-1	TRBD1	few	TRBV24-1	TGTGCCACCAGTGATTCCTCCCGGACAGGGGTTCGGGAGCAGTTCTTC	CATSDSSRTGVREQFF
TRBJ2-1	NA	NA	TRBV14	TGTGCCAGCAGCCCCAAGAAAGGCGGACCCAGGTACAATGAGCAGTTCTTC	CASSPKKGGPRYNEQFF
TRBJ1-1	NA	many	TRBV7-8	TGTGCCAGCAGCCCTTACTTGGGCACTGAAGCTTTCTTT	CASSPYLGTEAFF
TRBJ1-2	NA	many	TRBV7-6	TGTGCCAGCAGCTTAGAGGGGGGAGCAACCCTTATGTCCTATGGCTACACCTTC	CASSLEGGATLMSYGYTF
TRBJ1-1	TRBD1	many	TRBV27	TGTGCCAGCAGTTCGGGAGGGGGCATGACTGAAGCTTTCTTT	CASSSGGGMTEAFF
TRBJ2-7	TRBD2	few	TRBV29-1	TGCAGCGTTGAAGCGTACACTAGCGGGGCCCCCTACGAGCAGTACTTC	CSVEAYTSGAPYEQYF
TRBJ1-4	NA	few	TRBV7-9	TGTGCCAGCAGCCCCCCAGGGACGGGTTTAAAACTGTTTTTT	CASSPPGTGLKLFF
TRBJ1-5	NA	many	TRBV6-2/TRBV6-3	TGTGCCAGCAGTTACGTACAGCCTAGCAATCAGCCCCAGCATTTT	CASSYVQPSNQPQHF
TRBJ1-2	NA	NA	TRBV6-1	TGTGCCAGCAGTGAAGAAGGGGTCATTAACTATGGCTACACCTTC	CASSEEGVINYGYTF
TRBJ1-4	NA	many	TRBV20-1	TGCAGTGCTAGAACGGGACGGCCGTATGAAAAACTGTTTTTT	CSARTGRPYEKLFF
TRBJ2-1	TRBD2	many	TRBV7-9	TGTGCCAGCAGCCCGGGGGGTCCCTACAATGAGCAGTTCTTC	CASSPGGPYNEQFF
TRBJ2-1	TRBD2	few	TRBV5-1	TGCGCCAGCGTGATCTCTAGCGGGCCGGGGTACAATGAGCAGTTCTTC	CASVISSGPGYNEQFF
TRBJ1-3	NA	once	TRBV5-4	TGTGCCAGCAGCGTTGGTGGTCCCCTAAACACCATATATTTT	CASSVGGPLNTIYF
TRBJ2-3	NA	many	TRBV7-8	TGTGCCAGCAGCTTAGTCGGGGGCCACACAGATACGCAGTATTTT	CASSLVGGHTDTQYF
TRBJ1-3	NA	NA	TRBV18	TGTGCCAGCTCACCAACGGGGGTTTCTGGAAACACCATATATTTT	CASSPTGVSGNTIYF
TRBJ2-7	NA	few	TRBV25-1	TGTGCCAGCATTGACCCAACCTACGAGCAGTACTTC	CASIDPTYEQYF
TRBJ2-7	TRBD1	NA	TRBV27	TGTGCCAGCAGATATACCGGGACAGGGTACTACGAGCAGTACTTC	CASRYTGTGYYEQYF
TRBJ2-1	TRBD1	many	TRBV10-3	TGTGCCATCAGAAATGGGACAGGGACATATGAGCAGTTCTTC	CAIRNGTGTYEQFF
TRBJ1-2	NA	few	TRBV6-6	TGTGCCAGCAGTTCCTCCGGGGGAAACTATGGCTACACCTTC	CASSSSGGNYGYTF
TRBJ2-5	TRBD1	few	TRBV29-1	TGCAGCGTTGTGGGGGACAGGGGTAGGGTAGAGACCCAGTACTTC	CSVVGDRGRVETQYF
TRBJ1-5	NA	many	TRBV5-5	TGTGCCAGCAGCTCGATCGGACAGCTGGATCAGCCCCAGCATTTT	CASSSIGQLDQPQHF
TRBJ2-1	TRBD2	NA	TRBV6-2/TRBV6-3	TGTGCCAGCAGTTTACCGGGACTAGCGGGAGCTACCAGCTCCTACAATGAGCAGTTCTTC	CASSLPGLAGATSSYNEQFF
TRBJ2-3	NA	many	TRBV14	TGTGCCAGCAGCCAAGATATGAGCACAGATACGCAGTATTTT	CASSQDMSTDTQYF
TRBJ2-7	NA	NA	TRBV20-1	TGCAGTGCTAGAGGGGACACTATCTACGAGCAGTACTTC	CSARGDTIYEQYF
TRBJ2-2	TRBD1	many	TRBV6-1	TGTGCCAGCAGACTACCAGGGGGTGTCGGGGAGCTGTTTTTT	CASRLPGGVGELFF
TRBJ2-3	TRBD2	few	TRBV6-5	TGTGCCAGCAGTTACTCCTCTAGCGGGGGGGTCACCAGCACAGATACGCAGTATTTT	CASSYSSSGGVTSTDTQYF
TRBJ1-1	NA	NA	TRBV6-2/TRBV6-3	TGTGCCAGCAGTGACCGGGACACGTCTAATTGGGCTTTCTTT	CASSDRDTSNWAFF
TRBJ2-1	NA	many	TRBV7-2	TGTGCCAGCAGCTTAAAGCGCTTCAATGAGCAGTTCTTC	CASSLKRFNEQFF
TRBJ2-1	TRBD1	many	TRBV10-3	TGTGCCATCATGGGACAGGGGACCTACAATGAGCAGTTCTTC	CAIMGQGTYNEQFF
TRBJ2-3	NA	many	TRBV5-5	TGTGCCAGCAGCTTGGGTCGACGGGGAGCAGATACGCAGTATTTT	CASSLGRRGADTQYF
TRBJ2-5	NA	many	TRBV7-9	TGTGCCAGCAGCCCTAGTACGGAGGCTAGGGAGACCCAGTACTTC	CASSPSTEARETQYF
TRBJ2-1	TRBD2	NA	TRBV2	TGTGCCAGCAGAAGGGGAGCGGGGGGGGGCTACAATGAGCAGTTCTTC	CASRRGAGGGYNEQFF